These 30 T cell receptor beta chains came from one sample sequenced in a study of blood T cells in healthy people across ages. PCR was performed a second time for about 7 to 11 cycles using a sample-barcoded 5' primer and a J-beta primer mix. TCRdb called the 5' RACE reads again in MiXCR, with one record for every CDR3 protein. Of about 810,000 distinct CDR3 sequences listed, 35% to 40% are singletons. Sequencing used blood. These receptors came from a man aged 18 to 30 in good health.

The chain is built from TRBV5-1 and TRBJ1-1, with D uncertain. V lost 0 bases, J lost 0 bases, and 9 bases lay in between. The CDR3 sequence is 15 residues long. Per the germline V gene, CDR1 is SGHRS and CDR2 is YFSETQ. The CDR3 nucleotides are TGCGCCAGCAGCTTGGCTCGGGTGATGAACACTGAAGCTTTCTTT. The encoded protein is CASSLARVMNTEAFF.

About this clonotype: This may come from a read error, since a much larger clone is one base off. V usage is TRBV7-2 and J usage is TRBJ2-1; 8 bases align to TRBD1. The CDR3 totals 15 residues. Per germline, CDR1 SGHTA and CDR2 FQGNSA. CDR3 sequence (DNA): TGTGCCGGCAGCTCCAGGACAGGGATGGGGAATGAGCAGTTCTTC. Translating gives CAGSSRTGMGNEQFF.

This clonotype was counted only a few times. This chain connects TRBV7-9 to TRBJ2-3; 7 nucleotides line up with TRBD1. Trimming at V came to 5 bases and at J to 0 bases, leaving 8 bases not matched to a gene. This CDR3 comprises 16 residues. Germline CDR1 reads SEHNR; CDR2 reads FQNEAQ (reference sequence). CDR3 residues: CASSQLGGPSTDTQYF. CDR3 sequence (DNA): TGTGCCAGCAGCCAGCTAGGGGGCCCTAGCACAGATACGCAGTATTTT.

The chain is built from TRBV5-1 and TRBJ2-6, with no clear D. This CDR3 is built from 16 residues. V was shortened by 2 bases and J by 0 bases, with 9 bases between the two germline ends. Germline V gene lookup returns CDR1 SGHRS and CDR2 YFSETQ. The CDR3, as DNA: TGCGCCAGCAGCTTCAACATGAACTCTGGGGCCAACGTCCTGACTTTC. It codes for CASSFNMNSGANVLTF.

The chain carries TRBV20-1 and TRBJ2-3; D may correspond to TRBD1 or TRBD2 (6 bases each). The V gene's germline CDR1 is DFQATT and CDR2 SNEGSKA (reference sequence). V was pared by 3 bases and J by 2 bases, with 21 bases between. This CDR3 is built from 17 residues. Here the CDR3 DNA reads TGCAGTGCTAGCGTAGGGGGGCGCGGTGGTTTCACAGATACGCAGTATTTT. Translation gives CSASVGGRGGFTDTQYF.

This clonotype was seen only a few times. This chain joins TRBV9 and TRBJ2-5, with D possibly being TRBD1 (5 bases). The CDR3 length is 15 residues. With 6 bases removed from V and 2 bases from J, the gap between germline ends came to 17 bases. Germline V lookup: CDR1 SGDLS, CDR2 YYNGEE. The CDR3 region is CASTNSGNPQETQYF. DNA of the CDR3: TGTGCCAGCACGAATTCAGGGAACCCACAAGAGACCCAGTACTTC.

The rearrangement links TRBV7-8 to TRBJ1-5; the match to TRBD1 covers 8 bases. The CDR3 has 15 residues. Trimming took 5 bases from V and 6 from J; bases not matched to a gene: 9. CDR1 and CDR2 (germline): SGHVS, FQNEAQ. This CDR3 reads CASSPDRGKVQPQHF. The CDR3 DNA follows: TGTGCCAGCAGCCCCGACAGGGGTAAGGTTCAGCCCCAGCATTTT.

This clonotype was seen a handful of times. CDR3 sequence: CSASRQDSPLHF. CDR3 DNA sequence: TGCAGTGCTAGCCGACAGGATTCACCCCTCCACTTT. The genes are TRBV20-1 and TRBJ1-6; the D gene is possibly TRBD1 (6 bases). Trimming took 3 bases from V and 8 from J, leaving 8 bases between them. CDR1 DFQATT and CDR2 SNEGSKA come from the germline V gene (reference sequence). This CDR3 contains 12 residues.

The genes are TRBV12-3 or TRBV12-4 and TRBJ2-7, with 8 positions matching TRBD1. The assigned J gene may be wrong: the sequence end matches TRBJ2-5 better. This CDR3 has 17 residues. CDR3 region: CASSLFWAGGRSETQYF. The CDR3 DNA reads TGTGCCAGCAGTTTATTCTGGGCAGGGGGCAGGTCGGAGACCCAGTACTTC.

The V gene is TRBV20-1, the J gene TRBJ1-5; 9 positions agree with TRBD1. This CDR3 contains 15 residues. Germline V gene lookup returns CDR1 DFQATT and CDR2 SNEGSKA (reference sequence). V shed 6 bases, J shed 0 bases, and the junction held 6 bases outside the gene matches. CDR3 nucleotides: TGCAGTGCCGGGGACAGGGTGGATAGCAATCAGCCCCAGCATTTT. It is translated as CSAGDRVDSNQPQHF.

V gene TRBV7-9 combines with J gene TRBJ2-1; 8 positions agree with TRBD1. The length of the CDR3 is 13 residues. The V segment lost 5 bases and the J segment 10 bases; nucleotides outside the gene matches: 7. Per the germline V gene, CDR1 is SEHNR and CDR2 is FQNEAQ (reference sequence). Here the CDR3 reads CASSVVDRDEQFF. The DNA of the CDR3 is TGTGCCAGCAGCGTAGTGGACAGGGACGAGCAGTTCTTC.

The chain carries TRBV20-1 and TRBJ2-1, with 12 bases fitting TRBD1. V trimming: 5 bases; J trimming: 8 bases; junction bases outside the gene matches: 10. The CDR3 length is 15 residues. The germline CDR1 and CDR2 sequences are DFQATT and SNEGSKA (reference sequence). In DNA, the CDR3 is TGCAGTGCTGGCTCCGGGACAGGGGGCTGGGATGAGCAGTTCTTC. Its protein is CSAGSGTGGWDEQFF.

This rearrangement joins TRBV20-1 to TRBJ2-5; the match to TRBD1 covers 9 bases. CDR3 size: 14 residues. After removal of 3 bases from V and 5 bases from J, the junction contained 7 bases not matched to a gene. Germline assignment: CDR1 DFQATT and CDR2 SNEGSKA (reference sequence). The CDR3 nucleotides are TGCAGTGCTAGGGACTATGGACAGGGGGAGACCCAGTACTTC. This translates into CSARDYGQGETQYF.

Comment on this clonotype: A much larger clone sits a single nucleotide away, making a read error possible. This chain links TRBV29-1 with TRBJ2-1, with no clear D. Germline-derived CDR1 and CDR2 are SQVTM and ANQGSEA. Trimming removed 4 bases at V and 10 bases at J, with 14 bases between. This CDR3 comprises 12 residues. CDR3 sequence: CSVAVGIYEQFF. CDR3 DNA sequence: TGCAGCGTTGCCGTCGGTATCTACGAGCAGTTCTTC.

This clonotype was detected a few times. The chain employs TRBV24-1 and TRBJ2-3; TRBD1 matches 8 bases. Germline values: CDR1 KGHDR, CDR2 SFDVKD. The CDR3 extends over 18 amino acids. V shed 2 bases, J shed 6 bases, and the junction held 15 bases outside the gene matches. CDR3 bases: TGTGCCACCAGTGATTGGAAATTGGACAGGGAAGTCGTCGATACGCAGTATTTT. It is translated as CATSDWKLDREVVDTQYF.

This clonotype was counted at least ten times. V usage is TRBV29-1 and J usage is TRBJ2-1; D call uncertain. The ends were cut back, 5 bases at V and 7 bases at J, with 15 bases in the middle. Germline V CDR1 and CDR2: SQVTM, ANQGSEA. This CDR3 has 13 amino acids. CDR3 sequence: CSVQIAITNEQFF. DNA for the CDR3: TGCAGCGTTCAGATAGCAATAACGAATGAGCAGTTCTTC.

The rearrangement joins TRBV4-3 to TRBJ1-1; 8 nucleotides align to TRBD1. There are 17 residues in the CDR3. V trimming: 4 bases; J trimming: 1 base; junction bases outside the gene matches: 11. Germline loops: CDR1 LGHNA, CDR2 YSLEER. The CDR3 DNA reads TGCGCCAGCAGCCGCTTTGGACAGGGTCTCAAGAACACTGAAGCTTTCTTT. This sequence encodes CASSRFGQGLKNTEAFF.

The chain combines TRBV12-3 or TRBV12-4 with TRBJ2-1, with a tentative D call TRBD2 (5 bases). The CDR3 runs to 15 residues. V was pared by 6 bases and J by 5 bases, with 17 bases between. The CDR3 is CASSPLDASNNEQFF. Written as DNA, the CDR3 is TGTGCCAGCAGCCCTCTTGACGCTAGCAACAATGAGCAGTTCTTC.

As regards this clonotype: A much larger clone sits a single nucleotide away, making a read error possible. V usage is TRBV6-5 and J usage is TRBJ2-1; 7 bases are a match to TRBD2. V dropped 4 bases and J dropped 6; count of bases not matched to a gene: 12. Per the germline V gene, CDR1 is MNHEY and CDR2 is SVGAGI. The CDR3 runs 16 residues. The CDR3 region has the DNA TGTGCCAGCAGTTGCTGGGGGGGGAGTAAGGTCAATGAGCAGTTCTTC. Its protein is CASSCWGGSKVNEQFF.

This clonotype was observed a handful of times. This CDR3 is CASSKGTGRYDGYTF. The CDR3 region has the DNA TGCGCCAGCAGCAAGGGGACAGGGAGATATGATGGCTACACCTTC. The rearrangement links TRBV5-1 to TRBJ1-2; 9 bases map to TRBD1. Germline V lookup: CDR1 SGHRS, CDR2 YFSETQ. With 4 bases clipped from V and 6 bases from J, the junction kept 10 bases outside the gene matches. The length of the CDR3 is 15 residues.

V gene TRBV28 combines with J gene TRBJ2-5, with a tentative D call TRBD1 (6 bases). CDR3 length: 16 amino acids. Germline CDR1 and CDR2: MDHEN and SYDVKM. Trimming cost V 5 bases and J 4 bases, with 20 bases left between them. The CDR3 DNA reads TGTGCCAGCAGTCAACGGGACATCGTCGGTCGAGAGACCCAGTACTTC. It translates to CASSQRDIVGRETQYF.

This clonotype was counted a few times. Its ends do not fully match the called genes, so a read error is possible. In DNA form, the CDR3 reads TGCAGCGTCGAAGGGGGTGGCTATGGCTACACCTTC. This gives the protein CSVEGGGYGYTF. The V and J genes are TRBV29-1 and TRBJ1-2; possibly TRBD1 for D (6 bases). The germline V gene encodes CDR1 SQVTM and CDR2 ANQGSEA. This CDR3 is 12 amino acids long.

In its sample, this clonotype was seen a few times. This chain links TRBV12-3 or TRBV12-4 with TRBJ1-6; TRBD1 aligns across 10 bases. V gave up 5 bases and J gave up 4 bases; unmatched junction bases: 8. CDR3 length: 17 residues. CDR3 DNA sequence: TGTGCCAGCAGTCCCCAGACAGGGGGCGCTTATAATTCACCCCTCCACTTT. It translates to CASSPQTGGAYNSPLHF.

V is TRBV6-2 or TRBV6-3 and J is TRBJ2-7; D gene ambiguous. Trimming took 6 bases from V and 7 from J, leaving 10 bases between them. CDR3 size: 11 residues. CDR1 and CDR2 (germline): MNHEY, SVGEGT. For the CDR3, the DNA is TGTGCCAGCAGCCGGCGCAATGAGCAGTACTTC. Translating gives CASSRRNEQYF.

The table lists this clonotype with a few counts. The rearrangement uses TRBV6-5 and TRBJ2-3; D is uncertain. Between the trimmed V and J ends, which lost 0 bases and 2 bases, there was a span of 9 bases. The CDR3 extends over 15 amino acids. The germline CDR1 and CDR2 sequences are MNHEY and SVGAGI. The CDR3 protein is CASSYSEPNTDTQYF. DNA for the CDR3: TGTGCCAGCAGTTACTCGGAACCCAACACAGATACGCAGTATTTT.

This clonotype was picked up a small number of times. The chain couples TRBV12-3 or TRBV12-4 to TRBJ1-1, with 7 bases fitting TRBD1. The CDR3 loop spans 13 amino acids. The trim removed 8 bases at V and 0 bases at J, leaving 3 bases unmatched. Written as DNA, the CDR3 is TGTGCCAGCGGTACAGGGGTGAACACTGAAGCTTTCTTT. This encodes CASGTGVNTEAFF.

This clonotype was observed a handful of times. This chain connects TRBV4-3 to TRBJ1-2, with a possible D match to TRBD1 (5 bases). CDR1 is LGHNA and CDR2 is YSLEER in the germline V gene. The CDR3 runs to 15 residues. V lost 0 bases and J 6 bases, leaving 14 bases between the germline ends. In DNA, the CDR3 is TGCGCCAGCAGCCAAGAGAGGGGATTGAGTAATGGCTACACCTTC. It specifies CASSQERGLSNGYTF.

This clonotype was found a few times. The chain carries TRBV5-1 and TRBJ1-4; tentative D call: TRBD1 (5 bases). Germline V gives CDR1 SGHRS, CDR2 YFSETQ. V was trimmed by 5 bases and J by 4 bases, leaving 12 bases between them. The CDR3 consists of 14 residues. CDR3: CASRREGINEKLFF. The CDR3 DNA sequence: TGCGCCAGCAGGCGAGAGGGGATTAATGAAAAACTGTTTTTT.

This clonotype has a handful of counts. The V gene is TRBV7-9, the J gene TRBJ1-5; D perhaps matches TRBD1 (5 bases). The germline CDR1 and CDR2 sequences are SEHNR and FQNEAQ (reference sequence). The CDR3 runs 18 residues. V was shortened by 4 bases and J by 3 bases, with 22 bases between the two germline ends. DNA of the CDR3: TGTGCCAGCAGCTCCCAACCGGGACCCACAGGAATCAATCAGCCCCAGCATTTT. Translation: CASSSQPGPTGINQPQHF.

The chain has TRBV20-1 and TRBJ2-3; D may be TRBD2 (6 bases). Trimming removed 3 bases at V and 2 bases at J, with 12 bases between. In germline, CDR1 is DFQATT, CDR2 SNEGSKA (reference sequence). CDR3 length equals 14 residues. The CDR3, as DNA: TGCAGTGCTAGGGTGGGGGGTTTCACAGATACGCAGTATTTT. Protein: CSARVGGFTDTQYF.